These 5 T cell receptor beta chains were sequenced from one sample in a study of blood T cell repertoires in COVID-19. The method was immunoSEQ multiplex PCR; TCRdb's version includes in-frame clones alone and lacks a portion of them. The sample consists of 65,000 to 90,000 clones, about 80% of them appearing once. Material for sequencing was peripheral blood. The receptors come from a human donor in a cohort sampled during active COVID-19.

This sequence joins TRBV7-9 and TRBJ2-4; 8 positions match TRBD1. CDR1 SEHNR and CDR2 FQNEAQ come from the germline V gene (reference sequence). CDR3 size: 14 residues. J gave up 7 bases and V 6 bases, and 8 bases lay outside the gene matches. CDR3 nucleotide sequence: TGTGCCAGCAGAGCCGGGCAGGGGGCGAACATTCAGTACTTC. Translated, it gives CASRAGQGANIQYF.

The chain employs TRBV27 and TRBJ1-6, with D perhaps matching TRBD1 (6 bases). CDR1 MNHEY and CDR2 SMNVEV come from the germline V gene (reference sequence). V gave up 2 bases and J gave up 9 bases, with 17 bases separating them. The CDR3 has 16 residues. The CDR3 here is CASSLGGLTPGSPLHF. In DNA, the CDR3 is TGTGCCAGCAGTTTAGGGGGCCTTACTCCGGGTTCACCCCTCCACTTT.

V usage is TRBV5-3 and J usage is TRBJ2-2; weak D call: TRBD1 (6 bases). TRBV5-3 is sorted into the ORF group, with uncertain function. The CDR3 totals 15 residues. V shed 4 bases and J shed 2 bases, with 12 bases lying between them. CDR3 DNA sequence: TGTGCCAGAAGCACCAGGGGTCCAAACACCGGGGAGCTGTTTTTT. As protein: CARSTRGPNTGELFF.

This chain joins TRBV5-8 and TRBJ2-1; TRBD1 might be the D (5 bases). The V end was cut by 4 bases, the J end by 1 base, with 15 bases between. Germline V CDR1 and CDR2: SGHTS, YDEGEE. The CDR3 has 16 amino acids. The CDR3 coding sequence is TGTGCCAGCAGCCTCCGACAATACAGGTCCTACAATGAGCAGTTCTTC. This sequence encodes CASSLRQYRSYNEQFF.

The chain employs TRBV4-1 and TRBJ2-3, with 9 bases aligning to TRBD1. V was clipped by 7 bases and J by 1 base; unmatched bases: 9. Germline loops: CDR1 MGHRA, CDR2 YSYEKL. The CDR3 sequence is 16 residues long. As DNA, the CDR3 is TGCGCCAGCACCCTAGACCGGGACAGGGGCACAGATACGCAGTATTTT. Protein sequence: CASTLDRDRGTDTQYF.